What follows are 8 T cell receptor beta chains derived from one specimen sequenced in a study of T-cell memory formation after mild COVID-19. TCRdb called the 5' RACE reads again in MiXCR, with one record for every CDR3 protein. This table has some 300,000 distinct CDR3 sequences, roughly a fifth appearing once. The sample taken for sequencing was PBMCs or a T cell subset sorted from them (not recorded which). Every receptor here comes from a man in his late teens or twenties who had mild COVID-19 (a few samples of this study predate the infection). Cell type and time point are not known.

Only a few counts were recorded for this clonotype. This sequence joins TRBV3-1 and TRBJ2-1; D uncertain. V lost 0 bases, J lost 6 bases, and 15 bases lay in between. Germline assignment: CDR1 LGHDT and CDR2 YNNKEL (reference sequence). The CDR3 spans 16 residues. The CDR3 region has the DNA TGTGCCAGCAGCCAAGAATGGCCTCCCCCGTCCAATGAGCAGTTCTTC. It encodes CASSQEWPPPSNEQFF.

The gene calls are TRBV7-9 and TRBJ1-2; 10 bases are shared with TRBD1. With 7 bases clipped from V and 6 bases from J, the junction kept 11 bases outside the gene matches. Germline loops: CDR1 SEHNR, CDR2 FQNEAQ (reference sequence). This CDR3 has 15 amino acids. Here the CDR3 DNA reads TGTGCCAGCAACCCAACGGGACAGGGGATGGATGGCTACACCTTC. Translating it yields CASNPTGQGMDGYTF.

J is TRBJ1-1 and V is TRBV7-2; TRBD1 agrees at 7 bases. V gave up 6 bases and J gave up 6 bases; unmatched junction bases: 10. The CDR3 is made up of 14 amino acids. Germline CDR1 reads SGHTA; CDR2 reads FQGNSA. Written as DNA, the CDR3 is TGTGCCAGCAGTTTACCCGACAGGGCTCCTGAAGCTTTCTTT. Protein: CASSLPDRAPEAFF.

The chain has TRBV12-3 or TRBV12-4 and TRBJ1-5, with 7 bases that match TRBD1. The CDR3 contains 14 residues. Unmatched junction bases numbered 7, after V lost 4 bases and J lost 7 bases. The CDR3 bases are TGTGCCAGCAGTTCCCACAGGGGAAGACAGCCCCAGCATTTT. This gives the protein CASSSHRGRQPQHF.

This clonotype was seen more than once but under ten times. The rearrangement joins TRBV7-2 to TRBJ2-7, with 11 bases aligning to TRBD2. CDR1 and CDR2 from the germline V gene are SGHTA and FQGNSA. There are 14 residues in the CDR3. Trimming at V came to 1 base and at J to 6 bases, leaving 2 bases not matched to a gene. This chain's CDR3 is CASSLVGLAAEQYV. The CDR3 nucleotides read TGTGCCAGCAGCTTAGTGGGACTAGCGGCCGAGCAGTACGTC.

This clonotype was seen more than once but under ten times. This chain connects TRBV2 to TRBJ1-5; D gene ambiguous. The CDR3 runs 16 residues. V lost 3 bases and J 0 bases, leaving 12 bases between the germline ends. Looked up from germline, CDR1 is SNHLY and CDR2 is FYNNEI. CDR3 nucleotides: TGTGCCAGCAGTGATACGGGAGCTTATAGCAATCAGCCCCAGCATTTT. Its translation: CASSDTGAYSNQPQHF.

This clonotype has only a few counts. The V call is TRBV5-1, the J call TRBJ2-2; the D gene is possibly TRBD1 (5 bases). Trimming took 4 bases from V and 7 from J, leaving 14 bases between them. CDR3 size: 14 residues. The germline V gene has CDR1 SGHRS and CDR2 YFSETQ. This chain's CDR3 is CASSADRVNGELFF. The CDR3 DNA follows: TGCGCCAGCAGCGCCGACAGAGTCAACGGGGAGCTGTTTTTT.

The J gene is TRBJ2-1, the V gene TRBV20-1, with 10 bases matching TRBD1. V shed 3 bases and J 9 bases; nucleotides not matched to a gene: 11. CDR1 and CDR2 from the germline V gene are DFQATT and SNEGSKA (reference sequence). This CDR3 has 15 amino acids. CDR3: CSARGDRGRFGEQFF. For the CDR3, the DNA is TGCAGTGCTAGGGGAGACAGGGGGCGGTTTGGTGAGCAGTTCTTC.